These T cell receptor beta chains were read from a single sample in a study of cytomegalovirus exposure and HLA in healthy donors. Assay: immunoSEQ multiplex PCR; the TCRdb copy retains only in-frame clones and omits some. The data show approximately 200,000 clones, with around 74% seen just once and approximately 1.5% held by the top ten. The material sequenced was PBMCs. The receptors derive from a girl aged 10 to 17 in good health and CMV-seropositive. The conserved cysteine and the conserved F or W are not part of the CDR3 here. Clone size appears in some rows only: once, few, many, or a class for an expanded clone.

V gene: TRBV18
clone size: .
CDR3 protein: ASSLRQGASYEQY

V gene: TRBV5-1
clone size: few
CDR3 protein: ASNLQGADQETQY

V gene: TRBV13
clone size: .
CDR3 protein: ASSLGDRTQETQY

V gene: TRBV9
clone size: .
CDR3 protein: ASSPRWRERNTGELF

V gene: TRBV10-1
clone size: .
CDR3 protein: ASSEKQGTGYT

V gene: TRBV19
clone size: .
CDR3 protein: ASCKSGQGRSDTQY

V gene: TRBV9
clone size: few
CDR3 protein: ASSVALAGQNYGYT

V gene: TRBV7-2
clone size: .
CDR3 protein: ASSARGQYSGANVLT

V gene: TRBV11-2
clone size: once
CDR3 protein: AGSARLAGDTDTQY

V gene: TRBV7-9
clone size: once
CDR3 protein: ASSPPAGGPLLDSPLH

V gene: TRBV10-2
clone size: .
CDR3 protein: ASSRGGGNQETQY

V gene: TRBV15
clone size: .
CDR3 protein: ATSRGGTYEQY

V gene: TRBV4-1
clone size: .
CDR3 protein: ASSQVVSYEQY

V gene: TRBV5-6
clone size: .
CDR3 protein: ASRQDRGNSPLH

V gene: TRBV4-2
clone size: .
CDR3 protein: ASSQAGGIQETQY

V gene: TRBV14
clone size: .
CDR3 protein: ASSQFAGGVDEQF

V gene: TRBV27
clone size: .
CDR3 protein: ASSSAGGKNIQY

V gene: TRBV4-1
clone size: .
CDR3 protein: ASSQALSQGENYGYT

V gene: TRBV5-6
clone size: .
CDR3 protein: ASSLAGGNQPQH

V gene: TRBV11-3
clone size: .
CDR3 protein: ASSLVEYNSPLH

V gene: TRBV11-2
clone size: .
CDR3 protein: ASSLPNRGGETQY

V gene: TRBV4-3
clone size: once
CDR3 protein: ASSPSFPGQGANGYT

V gene: TRBV5-4
clone size: few
CDR3 protein: ASSAGTVNSPLH

V gene: TRBV5-6
clone size: .
CDR3 protein: ASSPPPGSYEQY

V gene: TRBV28
clone size: few
CDR3 protein: ASTPGQGVLSPLH

V gene: TRBV6-5
clone size: .
CDR3 protein: ASSYSPGTSGNTIY

V gene: TRBV21-1
clone size: .
CDR3 protein: ASSPQTDSASTDTQY

V gene: TRBV7-9
clone size: .
CDR3 protein: ASSARDNAGNTIY

V gene: TRBV30
clone size: .
CDR3 protein: AWSVQAYEKLF

V gene: TRBV7-2
clone size: .
CDR3 protein: ASCSSYTDTQY